Following are 16 T cell receptor beta chains from one sample sequenced in a study of PD-1 blockade in classical Hodgkin lymphoma. Repertoires were generated with immunoSEQ multiplex PCR, while TCRdb's copy carries only in-frame clones and drops some. The table shows 20,000 to 30,000 clones, with roughly 80% occurring only once. Indicated time point: cycle 4 day 1 (C4D1), after more than five weeks of nivolumab. The patients all showed relapse after autologous stem cell transplantation, while their brentuximab vedotin exposure varied. The input for sequencing was peripheral blood mononuclear cells (PBMCs), taken before the fourth cycle of nivolumab. The receptors here all came from a human donor with classical Hodgkin lymphoma.

V gene TRBV2 combines with J gene TRBJ1-1; D is unresolved. V was pared by 3 bases and J by 6 bases, with 8 bases between. Germline V lookup: CDR1 SNHLY, CDR2 FYNNEI. This CDR3 has 12 amino acids. Written as DNA, the CDR3 is TGTGCCAGCAGTGACTATCCTCCTGAAGCTTTCTTT. Protein: CASSDYPPEAFF.

This clone was observed a few times. The chain couples TRBV7-9 to TRBJ2-7; perhaps TRBD2 as D (7 bases). CDR1 and CDR2 (germline): SEHNR, FQNEAQ (reference sequence). Trimming cost V 2 bases and J 4 bases, with 21 bases left between them. CDR3 length: 17 residues. The CDR3 loop reads CASSLSPAPRGAYEQYF. Written as DNA, the CDR3 is TGTGCCAGCAGCTTATCCCCCGCTCCCCGGGGGGCTTACGAGCAGTACTTC.

The chain employs TRBV5-1 and TRBJ2-7, with D unresolved. Germline assignment: CDR1 SGHRS and CDR2 YFSETQ. The V and J ends lost 0 bases and 3 bases respectively, with 7 bases between them. This CDR3 is built from 13 residues. CDR3 amino acids: CASSLDSRYEQYF. The CDR3 DNA reads TGCGCCAGCAGCTTGGACAGCCGCTACGAGCAGTACTTC.

The chain uses TRBV2 and TRBJ1-6, with TRBD1 as a possible D gene (6 bases). The CDR3 contains 13 residues. The V gene's germline CDR1 is SNHLY and CDR2 FYNNEI. With 8 bases removed from V and 7 bases from J, the gap between germline ends came to 12 bases. The CDR3 nucleotides read TGTGCCAGCGTCTCCAGGGGCAATTCACCCCTCCACTTT. Its protein product is CASVSRGNSPLHF.

This chain joins TRBV7-2 and TRBJ1-2; TRBD1 matches 9 bases. The germline gives CDR1 SGHTA, CDR2 FQGNSA. The J segment lost 2 bases and the V segment lost 5 bases, leaving 3 bases of the junction unmatched. CDR3 length: 14 amino acids. In DNA form, the CDR3 reads TGTGCCAGCAGCCAGGGACAGGGAAACTATGGCTACACCTTC. It yields the protein CASSQGQGNYGYTF.

The CDR3 sequence is CASSQSPLVAQPQHF. Here the CDR3 DNA reads TGCGCCAGCAGCCAGTCGCCGTTAGTGGCTCAGCCCCAGCATTTT. The chain carries TRBV4-1 and TRBJ1-5; D unclear. In germline, CDR1 is MGHRA, CDR2 YSYEKL. The V end was cut by 3 bases, the J end by 6 bases, with 15 bases between. The CDR3 has 15 residues.

V is TRBV2 and J is TRBJ1-2, with D tentatively TRBD1 (5 bases). V was pared by 4 bases and J by 5 bases, with 11 bases between. CDR3 length: 13 residues. The germline CDR1 and CDR2 sequences are SNHLY and FYNNEI. In DNA form, the CDR3 reads TGTGCCAGCAGTGGGGGGACGGTTTATGGCTACACCTTC. The encoded protein is CASSGGTVYGYTF.

The chain employs TRBV4-3 and TRBJ1-3, with D unresolved. Deletions cut 4 bases from V and 0 bases from J, with 10 bases between. Germline V lookup: CDR1 LGHNA, CDR2 YSLEER. The CDR3 consists of 15 residues. The CDR3 sequence: CASSLDPSSGNTIYF. The CDR3 region has the DNA TGCGCCAGCAGCCTCGACCCGAGCTCTGGAAACACCATATATTTT.

This clone was observed a single time. This rearrangement joins TRBV5-1 to TRBJ2-7, with D hard to call. The CDR3 runs 16 residues. Trimming left V 4 bases short and J 0 bases short, with 17 bases between. Per the germline V gene, CDR1 is SGHRS and CDR2 is YFSETQ. The CDR3 region has the DNA TGCGCCAGCAGCCGTTCTTACATGAAGGGCTCCTACGAGCAGTACTTC. Residues: CASSRSYMKGSYEQYF.

The rearrangement uses TRBV2 and TRBJ1-5, with TRBD1 matching over 9 bases. Germline trimming cut 4 bases from V and 7 bases from J; bases unmatched to any gene: 8. The germline gives CDR1 SNHLY, CDR2 FYNNEI. The CDR3 is made up of 15 amino acids. CDR3: CASSGLRDRDQPQHF. CDR3 DNA sequence: TGTGCCAGCAGTGGCCTCCGGGACAGGGACCAGCCCCAGCATTTT.

This clone was seen only a few times. The chain couples TRBV6-5 to TRBJ1-5; 7 nucleotides align to TRBD1. With V trimmed by 5 bases and J by 8 bases, 9 bases remained unmatched. CDR3 length: 14 residues. CDR1 MNHEY and CDR2 SVGAGI come from the germline V gene. The DNA for the CDR3 is TGTGCCAGCAGTACCAGGGGGGAAGTCAAGCCCCAGCATTTT. As protein: CASSTRGEVKPQHF.

This chain connects TRBV5-1 to TRBJ2-7; the D gene is possibly TRBD1 (5 bases). Germline lookup yields CDR1 SGHRS and CDR2 YFSETQ. Trimming shortened V by 0 bases and J by 2 bases, and 15 bases separated the two germline ends. The CDR3 length is 16 residues. CDR3 coding DNA: TGCGCCAGCAGCTTGGTTAGGACAACCGATACCTACGAGCAGTACTTC. This translates into CASSLVRTTDTYEQYF. The whole variable domain, filled in from reference TRBV5-1 and TRBJ2-7, reads KAGVTQTPRYLIKTRGQQVTLSCSPISGHRSVSWYQQTPGQGLQFLFEYFSETQRNKGNFPGRFSGRQFSNSRSEMNVSTLELGDSALYLCASSLVRTTDTYEQYFGPGTRLTVT.

This clone has a single count. This rearrangement joins TRBV4-1 to TRBJ2-7; TRBD1 might be the D (6 bases). Per the germline V gene, CDR1 is MGHRA and CDR2 is YSYEKL. Between the trimmed V and J ends, which lost 3 bases and 0 bases, there was a span of 12 bases. The CDR3 has 15 residues. CDR3 sequence reads: CASSQRRQDSYEQYF. CDR3 bases: TGCGCCAGCAGCCAGCGAAGACAGGACTCCTACGAGCAGTACTTC.

The chain couples TRBV27 to TRBJ2-5; 13 bases fit TRBD2. Germline CDR1 and CDR2: MNHEY and SMNVEV (reference sequence). The CDR3 consists of 14 residues. With V trimmed by 6 bases and J by 7 bases, 5 bases remained unmatched. CDR3 nucleotides: TGTGCCAGCAGACGACTAGCGGGAGGCGGGACCCAGTACTTC. Translated, it gives CASRRLAGGGTQYF.

The rearrangement joins TRBV5-6 to TRBJ1-6; D uncertain. This CDR3 is built from 14 residues. Looked up from germline, CDR1 is SGHDT and CDR2 is YYEEEE. V was clipped by 0 bases and J by 8 bases, with 9 bases between them. This chain's CDR3 is CASSLAGYYSPLHF. The CDR3 nucleotides are TGTGCCAGCAGCTTGGCGGGCTACTATTCACCCCTCCACTTT.

Only one count was recorded for this clone. The genes are TRBV18 and TRBJ1-2; 7 bases fit TRBD1. Unmatched junction bases numbered 4, after V lost 2 bases and J lost 4 bases. Per germline, CDR1 KGHSH and CDR2 LQKENI. The CDR3 has 14 residues. The CDR3: CASSPGQDLYGYTF. The CDR3 nucleotides are TGTGCCAGCTCACCAGGACAGGATCTCTATGGCTACACCTTC. Full variable domain (missing parts from reference TRBV18 and TRBJ1-2): NAGVMQNPRHLVRRRGQEARLRCSPMKGHSHVYWYRQLPEEGLKFMVYLQKENIIDESGMPKERFSAEFPKEGPSILRIQQVVRGDSAAYFCASSPGQDLYGYTFGSGTRLTVV.